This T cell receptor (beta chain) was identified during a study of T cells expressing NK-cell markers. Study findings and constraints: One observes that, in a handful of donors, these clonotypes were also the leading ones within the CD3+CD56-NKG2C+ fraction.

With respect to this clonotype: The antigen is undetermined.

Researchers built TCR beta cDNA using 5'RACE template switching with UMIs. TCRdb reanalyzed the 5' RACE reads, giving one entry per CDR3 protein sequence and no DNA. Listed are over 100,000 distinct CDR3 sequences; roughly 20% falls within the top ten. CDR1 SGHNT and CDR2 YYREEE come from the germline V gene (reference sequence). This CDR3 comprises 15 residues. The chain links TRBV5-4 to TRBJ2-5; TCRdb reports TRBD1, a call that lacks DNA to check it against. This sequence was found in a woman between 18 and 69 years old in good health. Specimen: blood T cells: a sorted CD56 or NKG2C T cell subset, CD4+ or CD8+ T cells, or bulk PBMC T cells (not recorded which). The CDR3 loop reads CASSFLQGTRETQYF.